The 32 T cell receptor beta chains reported below all come from one sample, sequenced in a study of CD8 T cells in ankylosing spondylitis. TCRdb called the 5' RACE reads again in MiXCR, with one record for every CDR3 protein. In the table there are 120,000 or so distinct CDR3 sequences, roughly 15% of which are singletons. Source material: blood, either unsorted or a sorted T cell fraction (not recorded which). These TCRs come from a female donor with ankylosing spondylitis or in good health (not recorded which).

This clonotype was picked up many times. This chain links TRBV5-1 with TRBJ2-2; 13 bases line up with TRBD2. CDR1 is SGHRS and CDR2 is YFSETQ in the germline V gene. The V segment lost 4 bases and the J segment 6 bases; nucleotides outside the gene matches: 3. The CDR3 consists of 15 residues. CDR3 nucleotide sequence: TGCGCCAGCAGCACACTAGCGGGAGGGCCCGGGGAGCTGTTTTTT. This codes for CASSTLAGGPGELFF.

This clonotype occurred a few times. The gene calls are TRBV6-1 and TRBJ2-3, with a tentative D call TRBD2 (6 bases). CDR3 length: 14 residues. Trimming took 8 bases from V and 4 from J, leaving 16 bases between them. From germline, CDR1 is MNHNS and CDR2 SASEGT. The CDR3: CASLYGGSPDTQYF. In DNA, the CDR3 is TGTGCCAGCCTCTACGGAGGGTCACCAGATACGCAGTATTTT.

The CDR3 DNA follows: TGCGCCAGCAGCTTGGGAGGGCATGGGGCCAACGTCCTGACTTTC. Translation gives CASSLGGHGANVLTF. The chain joins TRBV5-1 to TRBJ2-6; possibly TRBD2 for D (5 bases). V lost 0 bases and J 3 bases, leaving 7 bases between the germline ends. This CDR3 region has 15 residues. Per germline, CDR1 SGHRS and CDR2 YFSETQ. The full variable domain, its missing parts supplied by reference TRBV5-1 and TRBJ2-6, is KAGVTQTPRYLIKTRGQQVTLSCSPISGHRSVSWYQQTPGQGLQFLFEYFSETQRNKGNFPGRFSGRQFSNSRSEMNVSTLELGDSALYLCASSLGGHGANVLTFGAGSRLTVL.

The chain uses TRBV12-3 or TRBV12-4 and TRBJ2-7; a weak D match, TRBD1 (6 bases). Trimming took off 6 bases at V and 4 bases at J, with 13 bases between the two ends. The CDR3 is 13 residues long. The CDR3 reads CASSQLQGYEQYF. In DNA form, the CDR3 reads TGTGCCAGCAGCCAACTACAGGGTTACGAGCAGTACTTC.

This clonotype came up many times. The chain is built from TRBV6-1 and TRBJ2-3; 9 bases match TRBD1. The CDR3 is made up of 16 amino acids. Germline V gene sequence: CDR1 MNHNS, CDR2 SASEGT. Germline trimming cut 0 bases from V and 2 bases from J; bases unmatched to any gene: 3. CDR3 protein: CASSEATGGYTDTQYF. The CDR3 nucleotides are TGTGCCAGCAGTGAAGCTACAGGGGGCTACACAGATACGCAGTATTTT.

This clonotype was counted many times. The chain couples TRBV2 to TRBJ2-5, with D perhaps TRBD1 (7 bases). CDR1 is SNHLY and CDR2 is FYNNEI in the germline V gene. Trimming shortened V by 6 bases and J by 5 bases, and 16 bases separated the two germline ends. The CDR3 covers 14 residues. In DNA, the CDR3 is TGTGCCAGCAGAGCGGCGGGACAGTGGGAGACCCAGTACTTC. It codes for CASRAAGQWETQYF.

This clonotype was counted a few times. This rearrangement joins TRBV29-1 to TRBJ2-1; TRBD2 agrees at 7 bases. CDR1 and CDR2 from the germline V gene are SQVTM and ANQGSEA. This CDR3 has 14 residues. V lost 5 bases and J lost 2; bases outside the gene matches: 6. The CDR3 DNA reads TGCAGCGTTAGCGGGGCCTCTACCTACAATGAGCAGTTCTTC. It is translated as CSVSGASTYNEQFF.

This clonotype is termed medium-sized. CDR3 sequence reads: CASSLGHKTGTSYNEQFF. The CDR3 nucleotides are TGCGCCAGCAGCTTGGGGCACAAGACAGGTACCTCCTACAATGAGCAGTTCTTC. The chain links TRBV5-1 to TRBJ2-1; tentatively, D is TRBD1 (6 bases). V was clipped by 0 bases and J by 0 bases, with 16 bases between them. This CDR3 spans 18 amino acids. The germline V gene encodes CDR1 SGHRS and CDR2 YFSETQ.

The J gene is TRBJ1-6, the V gene TRBV28; D is unclear. Germline values: CDR1 MDHEN, CDR2 SYDVKM. CDR3 size: 13 residues. Deletions cut 5 bases from V and 10 bases from J, with 12 bases between. The CDR3 region has the DNA TGTGCCAGCAGTATGATGGGGAGGTCACCCCTCCACTTT. It encodes CASSMMGRSPLHF.

This clonotype was observed at least ten times. The chain combines TRBV28 with TRBJ2-2; unclear D gene. Germline V gene data show CDR1 as MDHEN and CDR2 as SYDVKM. This CDR3 spans 15 amino acids. V lost 3 bases and J 4 bases, leaving 12 bases between the germline ends. In DNA form, the CDR3 reads TGTGCCAGCAGTTTTGGCGGTGGAACCACCGGGGAGCTGTTTTTT. Its translation is CASSFGGGTTGELFF.

This clonotype was picked up a small number of times. The chain combines TRBV5-1 with TRBJ2-1; possible D gene TRBD2, 5 bases. CDR3 size: 13 residues. V was trimmed by 5 bases and J by 9 bases, leaving 15 bases between them. In germline, CDR1 is SGHRS, CDR2 YFSETQ. CDR3 nucleotide sequence: TGCGCCAGCAGGTTGTGGGAGCGTGTTGAGCAGTTCTTC. Amino acids: CASRLWERVEQFF.

This sequence joins TRBV27 and TRBJ1-6, with TRBD1 matching over 7 bases. This CDR3 is 14 amino acids long. Looked up from germline, CDR1 is MNHEY and CDR2 is SMNVEV (reference sequence). V lost 3 bases to trimming and J lost 11 bases; unmatched junction nucleotides: 7. The CDR3 coding sequence is TGTGCCAGCAGTTTTGTACAGGGGAGAGCACCCCTCCACTTT. Its protein product is CASSFVQGRAPLHF.

The sample holds many counts of this clonotype. V is TRBV5-1 and J is TRBJ1-4; tentatively, D is TRBD1 (6 bases). The ends were cut back, 1 base at V and 8 bases at J, with 12 bases in the middle. This CDR3 region has 14 residues. CDR1 is SGHRS and CDR2 is YFSETQ in the germline V gene. CDR3 sequence (DNA): TGCGCCAGCAGCTTGCAAGGGGGTATCGAAAAACTGTTTTTT. Protein product: CASSLQGGIEKLFF.

This clonotype was found many times. The CDR3 coding sequence is TGCAGCGTTGAACAGCAGTACACTGAAGCTTTCTTT. Its protein is CSVEQQYTEAFF. V is TRBV29-1 and J is TRBJ1-1, with no clear D. CDR1 SQVTM and CDR2 ANQGSEA come from the germline V gene. With 2 bases removed from V and 3 bases from J, the gap between germline ends came to 7 bases. This CDR3 comprises 12 residues.

The table lists this clonotype with many counts. The gene calls are TRBV29-1 and TRBJ2-7; TRBD1 matches 8 bases. The CDR3 has 13 amino acids. CDR1 and CDR2 (germline): SQVTM, ANQGSEA. V dropped 6 bases and J dropped 3; count of bases not matched to a gene: 7. The CDR3 DNA follows: TGCAGCGTACAACAGGGGGTGGGCTACGAGCAGTACTTC. The encoded protein is CSVQQGVGYEQYF.

Concerning this clonotype: One junction end does not reproduce the germline sequence, and a read error may be involved. The V gene is TRBV5-1, the J gene TRBJ1-5; D remains unclear. Germline V lookup: CDR1 SGHRS, CDR2 YFSETQ. The CDR3 loop spans 14 amino acids. CDR3 DNA sequence: TGCACCAGCAGCTTAGGGCAGAAAGATCAGCCCCAGCATTTT. Its translation is CTSSLGQKDQPQHF.

This clonotype appeared many times. The CDR3 nucleotides are TGCAGTGCTAGAGCGGTCCGGCCCGGGGACGATTCACCCCTCCACTTT. This translates into CSARAVRPGDDSPLHF. This rearrangement joins TRBV20-1 to TRBJ1-6; a possible D gene is TRBD1 (5 bases). CDR1 DFQATT and CDR2 SNEGSKA come from the germline V gene (reference sequence). CDR3 size: 16 residues. Trimming shortened V by 1 base and J by 8 bases, and 18 bases separated the two germline ends.

This clonotype was recorded many times. The J gene is TRBJ2-7, the V gene TRBV14; possible D gene TRBD1, 5 bases. Trimming cost V 0 bases and J 2 bases, with 17 bases left between them. CDR3 length: 17 amino acids. Looked up from germline, CDR1 is SGHDN and CDR2 is FVKESK. The CDR3 region has the DNA TGTGCCAGCAGCCAAGATTTATCTCCAGGGTTTACCTACGAGCAGTACTTC. Protein product: CASSQDLSPGFTYEQYF. The entire variable domain, with the rest obtained from reference TRBV14 and TRBJ2-7, is as follows: EAGVTQFPSHSVIEKGQTVTLRCDPISGHDNLYWYRRVMGKEIKFLLHFVKESKQDESGMPNNRFLAERTGGTYSTLKVQPAELEDSGVYFCASSQDLSPGFTYEQYFGPGTRLTVT.

The table lists this clonotype with a few counts. The rearrangement links TRBV25-1 to TRBJ2-3; 9 positions match TRBD2. Looked up from germline, CDR1 is MGHDK and CDR2 is SYGVNS. The V and J ends lost 3 bases and 9 bases, in that order; junction bases with no gene match: 10. The CDR3 length is 15 residues. Here the CDR3 DNA reads TGTGCCAGCAGTGATCCCCGGACTAGCGCCGACACGCAGTATTTT. Its protein product is CASSDPRTSADTQYF. The full variable domain, its missing parts supplied by reference TRBV25-1 and TRBJ2-3, is EADIYQTPRYLVIGTGKKITLECSQTMGHDKMYWYQQDPGMELHLIHYSYGVNSTEKGDLSSESTVSRIRTEHFPLTLESARPSHTSQYLCASSDPRTSADTQYFGPGTRLTVL.

This clonotype showed up just a few times. J is TRBJ2-3 and V is TRBV20-1, with 8 positions matching TRBD2. This CDR3 has 14 residues. Germline-derived CDR1 and CDR2 are DFQATT and SNEGSKA (reference sequence). The DNA of the CDR3 is TGCAGCGTCGGACTAGCATTGATCACAGATACGCAGTATTTT. Its translation: CSVGLALITDTQYF.

The CDR3 DNA reads as TGTGCCAGCAGTAAAGGGGCCTATGGCTACACCTTC. It is translated as CASSKGAYGYTF. V usage is TRBV25-1 and J usage is TRBJ1-2; a possible D gene is TRBD1 (5 bases). The germline gives CDR1 MGHDK, CDR2 SYGVNS. The CDR3 spans 12 residues. The V and J ends lost 5 bases and 4 bases respectively, with 8 bases between them.

Only a few counts were recorded for this clonotype. The chain couples TRBV5-1 to TRBJ2-7, with TRBD2 matching 8 bases. The V segment lost 4 bases and the J segment 6 bases; nucleotides outside the gene matches: 9. Germline V gene sequence: CDR1 SGHRS, CDR2 YFSETQ. The CDR3 totals 14 residues. CDR3 coding DNA: TGCGCCAGCAGCGCGGGACTAGTGTTCGGCGAGCAGTACTTC. Translated: CASSAGLVFGEQYF.

The rearrangement joins TRBV20-1 to TRBJ1-1, with D tentatively TRBD1 (6 bases). With 4 bases removed from V and 11 bases from J, the gap between germline ends came to 11 bases. There are 10 residues in the CDR3. The germline V gene has CDR1 DFQATT and CDR2 SNEGSKA (reference sequence). The CDR3 protein is CSAKQGGAFF. CDR3 DNA: TGCAGTGCTAAACAGGGAGGCGCTTTCTTT.

This clonotype was recorded at least ten times. The gene calls are TRBV28 and TRBJ1-1, with a tentative D call TRBD1 (6 bases). This CDR3 region has 13 residues. Germline CDR1 and CDR2: MDHEN and SYDVKM. The germline V and J ends were trimmed by 6 bases and 11 bases, with 19 bases remaining between them. This chain's CDR3 is CASRVGGQGWAFF. CDR3 sequence (DNA): TGTGCCAGCAGGGTCGGGGGGCAGGGTTGGGCTTTCTTT.

In this sample, this clonotype turned up many times. This sequence joins TRBV3-1 and TRBJ2-7; TRBD1 matches 10 bases. This CDR3 spans 14 amino acids. The germline CDR1 and CDR2 sequences are LGHDT and YNNKEL (reference sequence). V was pared by 3 bases and J by 3 bases, with 2 bases of the junction left unmatched. CDR3 protein: CASSHWDRGYEQYF. CDR3 nucleotides: TGTGCCAGCAGCCATTGGGACAGGGGCTACGAGCAGTACTTC.

The table lists this clonotype with many counts. This chain links TRBV20-1 with TRBJ1-2, with no clear D. The V and J ends lost 6 bases and 8 bases respectively, with 22 bases between them. Germline loops: CDR1 DFQATT, CDR2 SNEGSKA (reference sequence). CDR3 length equals 14 residues. The CDR3 sequence is CSATVGGRLEGYTF. The DNA of the CDR3 is TGCAGTGCCACCGTGGGCGGTCGGTTGGAGGGCTACACCTTC.

This clonotype came up many times. V gene TRBV5-1 combines with J gene TRBJ2-1, with D possibly being TRBD1 or TRBD2 (6 bases each). The CDR3 is 15 residues long. Trimming cost V 5 bases and J 7 bases, with 19 bases left between them. CDR1 SGHRS and CDR2 YFSETQ come from the germline V gene. For the CDR3, the DNA is TGCGCCAGCAGTTCGTCGGGGGACATCGGGAATGAGCAGTTCTTC. Amino acid sequence: CASSSSGDIGNEQFF.

This clonotype has a handful of counts. The chain recombines TRBV20-1 with TRBJ2-3; D is unresolved. This CDR3 is 14 amino acids long. V lost 1 base, J lost 0 bases, and 8 bases lay in between. The germline V gene has CDR1 DFQATT and CDR2 SNEGSKA (reference sequence). For the CDR3, the DNA is TGCAGTGCTAGAGGGGGTGGAAGCACAGATACGCAGTATTTT. Translation gives CSARGGGSTDTQYF.

This clonotype was seen only a few times. The chain recombines TRBV7-2 with TRBJ2-5; no firm D call. V lost 0 bases and J 4 bases, leaving 9 bases between the germline ends. Germline lookup yields CDR1 SGHTA and CDR2 FQGNSA. The CDR3 consists of 14 residues. The CDR3 coding sequence is TGTGCCAGCAGCTTAGCTGGCCCGCGAGAGACCCAGTACTTC. Translated, it gives CASSLAGPRETQYF. Together with reference TRBV7-2 and TRBJ2-5, the CDR3 gives the full variable domain: GAGVSQSPSNKVTEKGKDVELRCDPISGHTALYWYRQSLGQGLEFLIYFQGNSAPDKSGLPSDRFSAERTGGSVSTLTIQRTQQEDSAVYLCASSLAGPRETQYFGPGTRLLVL.

Note on this clonotype: This sequence may be a read error, since a much larger clone differs from it by one base. The rearrangement links TRBV5-1 to TRBJ2-1; 8 nucleotides align to TRBD1. The CDR3 length is 14 residues. Germline CDR1 and CDR2: SGHRS and YFSETQ. The CDR3 region has the DNA TGCGCCAGCAGCTTGCAGGGGGCTTACAATGCGCAGTTCTTC. Its translation is CASSLQGAYNAQFF.

This clonotype was detected only a few times. The chain combines TRBV20-1 with TRBJ2-7; 7 positions match TRBD2. The J segment lost 4 bases and the V segment lost 0 bases, leaving 6 bases of the junction unmatched. This CDR3 is 14 amino acids long. Germline V gives CDR1 DFQATT, CDR2 SNEGSKA (reference sequence). The CDR3, as DNA: TGCAGTGCTAGAGAACCTAGCGGAGCTTACGAGCAGTACTTC. This translates into CSAREPSGAYEQYF.

This clonotype was counted ten times or more. The chain employs TRBV6-9 and TRBJ2-3, with D uncertain. The CDR3 totals 11 residues. Trimming stripped 7 bases from V and 10 bases from J, with 12 bases between. CDR1 is MNHGY, CDR2 SVAAGI, per germline. This chain's CDR3 is CASTTIRAQYF. The CDR3 nucleotides are TGTGCCAGCACTACGATCCGGGCGCAGTATTTT.